The rows below give T cell receptor beta chains drawn from one sample of a study of T cells in Graves' hyperthyroidism and ophthalmopathy. TCRdb fed the multiplex PCR reads into MiXCR, producing one record per CDR3 protein. The sample comprises around 720,000 distinct CDR3 sequences, 30% to 40% of which are singletons, and roughly 30% rests with the top ten. The material sequenced was blood. The receptor set was obtained from a woman aged 40 to 49 with Graves' hyperthyroidism. Each CDR3 is given without its conserved first and last residue. Each record gives: clone size, J gene, V gene, CDR3 protein. A clone size is listed for some rows: how often the clone was seen (once, few, many), or a class if it is expanded.

clone_size: -
j_call: TRBJ1-1
v_call: TRBV20-1
cdr3_aa: SARALREGLNTEAF

clone_size: few
j_call: TRBJ2-5
v_call: TRBV2
cdr3_aa: ASRDNPGETQY

clone_size: -
j_call: TRBJ1-1
v_call: TRBV6-5
cdr3_aa: ASGDGRLTEAF

clone_size: -
j_call: TRBJ1-1
v_call: TRBV7-2
cdr3_aa: ASSPPGRETEAF

clone_size: few
j_call: TRBJ1-6
v_call: TRBV20-1
cdr3_aa: SARDLQGVQNSPLH

clone_size: -
j_call: TRBJ2-7
v_call: TRBV7-2
cdr3_aa: ASSPTDDFYEQY

clone_size: many
j_call: TRBJ1-1
v_call: TRBV19
cdr3_aa: AIRRDRNTEAF

clone_size: few
j_call: TRBJ2-5
v_call: TRBV5-8
cdr3_aa: ASSFSSGTQETQY

clone_size: -
j_call: TRBJ2-2
v_call: TRBV12-3/TRBV12-4
cdr3_aa: ASSRLGRTNTGELF

clone_size: -
j_call: TRBJ2-5
v_call: TRBV2
cdr3_aa: ASNRLALAVQETQY

clone_size: few
j_call: TRBJ2-7
v_call: TRBV20-1
cdr3_aa: SAGGGQGVKNYEQY

clone_size: -
j_call: TRBJ1-5
v_call: TRBV5-6
cdr3_aa: ASSLLTGEGQPQH

clone_size: many
j_call: TRBJ1-6
v_call: TRBV6-5
cdr3_aa: ASGRGSYNSPLH

clone_size: few
j_call: TRBJ1-6
v_call: TRBV12-3/TRBV12-4
cdr3_aa: ASSLSGGPPLH

clone_size: few
j_call: TRBJ1-1
v_call: TRBV12-3/TRBV12-4
cdr3_aa: ASRAPQGYTEAF

clone_size: many
j_call: TRBJ1-1
v_call: TRBV10-3
cdr3_aa: AITPGGLNTEAF

clone_size: many
j_call: TRBJ1-2
v_call: TRBV7-2
cdr3_aa: ASSLDGGLPGYT

clone_size: -
j_call: TRBJ2-5
v_call: TRBV6-2/TRBV6-3
cdr3_aa: ASRRSEITQY

clone_size: many
j_call: TRBJ1-2
v_call: TRBV5-5
cdr3_aa: ASTVVRSQSYT

clone_size: -
j_call: TRBJ1-5
v_call: TRBV19
cdr3_aa: ASSMSGDHQPQH

clone_size: -
j_call: TRBJ2-3
v_call: TRBV19
cdr3_aa: ASNGARGGTDTQY

clone_size: few
j_call: TRBJ1-4
v_call: TRBV6-5
cdr3_aa: ASSEAALNEKLF

clone_size: -
j_call: TRBJ2-7
v_call: TRBV5-5
cdr3_aa: ASSSWTDRAQY

clone_size: many
j_call: TRBJ1-6
v_call: TRBV7-2
cdr3_aa: ASKLSPRNNSPLH

clone_size: once
j_call: TRBJ1-2
v_call: TRBV7-8
cdr3_aa: ASSQLQNYGYT

clone_size: few
j_call: TRBJ1-1
v_call: TRBV6-2/TRBV6-3
cdr3_aa: ASSYRRVEGTEAF

clone_size: many
j_call: TRBJ1-4
v_call: TRBV14
cdr3_aa: ASSQGVTDSEKLF

clone_size: many
j_call: TRBJ2-5
v_call: TRBV2
cdr3_aa: ASISRTGETQY

clone_size: -
j_call: TRBJ2-7
v_call: TRBV7-9
cdr3_aa: ASSHPSGGEYYEQY

clone_size: many
j_call: TRBJ2-7
v_call: TRBV12-3/TRBV12-4
cdr3_aa: ASSRGSEQY

clone_size: few
j_call: TRBJ2-7
v_call: TRBV6-5
cdr3_aa: ASSLLPPADVGEQY

clone_size: -
j_call: TRBJ1-4
v_call: TRBV15
cdr3_aa: ATSRDYNEKLF

clone_size: -
j_call: TRBJ1-1
v_call: TRBV29-1
cdr3_aa: SVEGQGNFAEAF

clone_size: many
j_call: TRBJ2-7
v_call: TRBV10-2
cdr3_aa: ASSESDSYSYEQY

clone_size: few
j_call: TRBJ1-4
v_call: TRBV20-1
cdr3_aa: SALDSTTNEKLF

clone_size: -
j_call: TRBJ1-5
v_call: TRBV5-1
cdr3_aa: ASSLVSGFSNQPQH

clone_size: few
j_call: TRBJ2-5
v_call: TRBV7-2
cdr3_aa: ASSPRTDGGETQY

clone_size: many
j_call: TRBJ1-1
v_call: TRBV5-1
cdr3_aa: ASSLTGNFAEAF

clone_size: few
j_call: TRBJ1-1
v_call: TRBV25-1
cdr3_aa: ASSLFGGHTEAF

clone_size: -
j_call: TRBJ2-7
v_call: TRBV6-5
cdr3_aa: ASSLFSIGTDHYEQY

clone_size: few
j_call: TRBJ1-3
v_call: TRBV7-9
cdr3_aa: ASRPDMSSGNTIY

clone_size: -
j_call: TRBJ1-1
v_call: TRBV19
cdr3_aa: ASSIAPGTEAF

clone_size: few
j_call: TRBJ1-1
v_call: TRBV11-2
cdr3_aa: ASSLKIGAGMNTEAF

clone_size: -
j_call: TRBJ1-4
v_call: TRBV2
cdr3_aa: ASIRQETTNEKLF

clone_size: -
j_call: -
v_call: TRBV7-3
cdr3_aa: ASSSSSGAGYIQY

clone_size: many
j_call: TRBJ1-6
v_call: TRBV7-6
cdr3_aa: AVGGRVDSPLH

clone_size: few
j_call: TRBJ2-7
v_call: TRBV6-1
cdr3_aa: ASSWLGSDYEQY

clone_size: few
j_call: TRBJ2-7
v_call: TRBV5-1
cdr3_aa: ASSSGAGVFGEQY

clone_size: many
j_call: TRBJ1-5
v_call: TRBV25-1
cdr3_aa: ASSEAGGTNQPQH

clone_size: many
j_call: TRBJ2-5
v_call: TRBV24-1
cdr3_aa: ATSDLVSGRVETQY

clone_size: many
j_call: TRBJ2-5
v_call: TRBV19
cdr3_aa: ASSRGLVSLETQY

clone_size: -
j_call: TRBJ1-5
v_call: TRBV20-1
cdr3_aa: SARAQGGNQPQH

clone_size: -
j_call: TRBJ2-3
v_call: TRBV19
cdr3_aa: ASSSRKRSTDTQY

clone_size: once
j_call: TRBJ1-4
v_call: TRBV10-3
cdr3_aa: AISGGENGEKLF

clone_size: few
j_call: TRBJ1-6
v_call: TRBV19
cdr3_aa: ASSIPGPSSYNSPLH

clone_size: few
j_call: TRBJ1-1
v_call: TRBV6-1
cdr3_aa: ASRPGGARGAEAF

clone_size: -
j_call: -
v_call: TRBV7-2
cdr3_aa: ASSAGLAGVNEQF

clone_size: -
j_call: TRBJ1-1
v_call: TRBV14
cdr3_aa: ASSQRYAGGTTF

clone_size: many
j_call: TRBJ2-7
v_call: TRBV20-1
cdr3_aa: SAPKGYEQY